This T cell receptor beta chain was observed in a study of T-cell memory formation after mild COVID-19. Study-level findings and limits: Largely, contracting CD4+ clones fell within CM and EM, and contracting CD8+ clones within EMRA.

Via MiXCR, TCRdb re-called the 5' RACE reads, giving one row per CDR3 protein. The sample holds roughly 340,000 distinct CDR3 sequences, around 15% seen once. Per the germline V gene, CDR1 is MNHEY and CDR2 is SMNVEV (reference sequence). This CDR3 spans 13 amino acids. V lost 3 bases to trimming and J lost 0 bases, with 5 bases between them. This clonotype showed up many times. Antigen unknown. The TCR originated in a man aged 18 to 30 who had mild COVID-19 (a few samples of this study predate the infection). Cell type and time point are not known. The sequencing input was PBMCs or a T cell subset sorted from them (not recorded which). The J gene is TRBJ1-1, the V gene TRBV27; the D is unclear. This CDR3 reads CASSFGMNTEAFF. The CDR3 DNA is TGTGCCAGCAGTTTCGGGATGAACACTGAAGCTTTCTTT.